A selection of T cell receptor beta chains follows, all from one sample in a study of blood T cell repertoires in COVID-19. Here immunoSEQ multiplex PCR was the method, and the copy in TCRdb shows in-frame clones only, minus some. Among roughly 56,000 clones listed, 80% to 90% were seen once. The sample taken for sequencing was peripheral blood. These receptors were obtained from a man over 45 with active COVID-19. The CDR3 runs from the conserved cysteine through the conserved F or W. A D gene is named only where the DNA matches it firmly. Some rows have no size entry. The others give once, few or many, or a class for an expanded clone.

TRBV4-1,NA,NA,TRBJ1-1,TGCGCCAGCAGCCACGCGGGGGGGAACACTGAAGCTTTCTTT,CASSHAGGNTEAFF
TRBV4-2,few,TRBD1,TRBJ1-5,TGTGCCAGCAGCCAAGGCCGGAACAGGGGCGGGCAGCCCCAGCATTTT,CASSQGRNRGGQPQHF
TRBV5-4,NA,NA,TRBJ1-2,TGTGCCAGCAGCCCCGCCTCATTTGAGCTTGTGCCTAACTATGGCTACACCTTC,CASSPASFELVPNYGYTF
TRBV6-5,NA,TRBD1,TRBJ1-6,TGTGCCAGCAGACCCGACAGGGCGGCATCACCCCTCCACTTT,CASRPDRAASPLHF
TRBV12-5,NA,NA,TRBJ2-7,TGTGCTAGTGGAGCGGACAGTAACGAGCAGTACTTC,CASGADSNEQYF
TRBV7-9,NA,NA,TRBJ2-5,TGTGCCAGCAGCTTTGGGCAGCATGGAGGCCAAGAGACCCAGTACTTC,CASSFGQHGGQETQYF
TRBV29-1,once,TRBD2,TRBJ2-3,TGCAGCGTTGATGTAGCGGGGGCCATCACAGATACGCAGTATTTT,CSVDVAGAITDTQYF
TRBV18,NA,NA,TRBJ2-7,TGTGCCAGCTCACCAGACAGAGCCTACGAGCAGTACTTC,CASSPDRAYEQYF
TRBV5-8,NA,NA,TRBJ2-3,TGTGCCAGCAGCCGGACAGAGAGCACAGATACGCAGTATTTT,CASSRTESTDTQYF
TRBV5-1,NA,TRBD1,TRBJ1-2,TGCGCCAGCAGAGGACAGGGGTGGGACTATGGCTACACCTTC,CASRGQGWDYGYTF
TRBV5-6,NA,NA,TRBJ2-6,TGTGCCAGCAGGGCAGCCGGGATCTCTGGGGCCAACGTCCTGACTTTC,CASRAAGISGANVLTF
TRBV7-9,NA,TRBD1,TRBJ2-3,TGTGCCAGCAGCCCGGGGACAGGGGGAGAGGTGGATACGCAGTATTTT,CASSPGTGGEVDTQYF
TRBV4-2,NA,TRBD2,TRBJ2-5,TGTGCCAGCAGTTCTGGACTAGCGGGGAAAGAGACCCAGTACTTC,CASSSGLAGKETQYF
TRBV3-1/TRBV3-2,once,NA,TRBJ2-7,TGTGCCAGCAGCCCGAGGAGAAGCGAGCAGTACTTC,CASSPRRSEQYF
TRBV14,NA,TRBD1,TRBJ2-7,TGTGCCAGCAGCCAACTTGAGGGACAGGGCCCCAACGAGCAGTACTTC,CASSQLEGQGPNEQYF
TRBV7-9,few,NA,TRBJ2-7,TGTGCCAGCAGCTTAACCCCCGGCTACGAGCAGTACTTC,CASSLTPGYEQYF
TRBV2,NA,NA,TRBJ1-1,TGTGCCAGCAGTAAGACACCGGACACTGAAGCTTTCTTT,CASSKTPDTEAFF
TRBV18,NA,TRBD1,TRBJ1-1,TGTGCCAGCTCACTCCGGACAGGGTTTACGGTGGGCACTGAAGCTTTCTTT,CASSLRTGFTVGTEAFF
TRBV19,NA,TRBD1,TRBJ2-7,TGTGCCAGTAGTCTCAGGGGGTTCCCCAACGAGCAGTACTTC,CASSLRGFPNEQYF
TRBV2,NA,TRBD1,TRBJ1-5,TGTGCCAGCAGCGGGACAGGGTTCAGCAATCAGCCCCAGCATTTT,CASSGTGFSNQPQHF
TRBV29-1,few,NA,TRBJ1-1,TGCAGCGTTTGGGCCTCGGAGGGGTCTGAAGCTTTCTTT,CSVWASEGSEAFF
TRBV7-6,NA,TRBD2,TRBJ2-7,TGTGCCAGCAGCCCCCATGTCGGGACTAGCGGGGGGAACGAGCAGTACTTC,CASSPHVGTSGGNEQYF
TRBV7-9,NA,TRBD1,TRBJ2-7,TGTGCCAGCAGCTCCCCGGGACAGGGACCCGCGCAGTACTTC,CASSSPGQGPAQYF
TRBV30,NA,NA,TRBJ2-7,TGTGCCTGGAGTGTACCGTCTAGGGGAAACTACGAGCAGTACTTC,CAWSVPSRGNYEQYF
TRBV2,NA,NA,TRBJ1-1,TGTGCCAGCCCTCGGGGGGGACGGGGCCTGAACACTGAAGCTTTCTTT,CASPRGGRGLNTEAFF
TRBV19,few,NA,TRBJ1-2,TGTGCCATTAGGCGGGTCCCCTATGGCTACACCTTC,CAIRRVPYGYTF
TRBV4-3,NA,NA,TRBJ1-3,TGCGCCAGCAGCCTCAACGCGTTGGAGACAGCTGGAAACACCATATATTTT,CASSLNALETAGNTIYF
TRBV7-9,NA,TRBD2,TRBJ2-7,TGTGCCAGCAGCCATAAAAAACCGGGACTAGATTTGAGGGAGCAGTACTTC,CASSHKKPGLDLREQYF
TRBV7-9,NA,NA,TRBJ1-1,TGTGCCAGCAGCCCGTACCCCGGAGCGCTGAACACTGAAGCTTTCTTT,CASSPYPGALNTEAFF
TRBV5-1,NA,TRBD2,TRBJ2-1,TGCGCCAGCAGCACTGGACTAGCGGGGGGGCTATTCTACAATGAGCAGTTCTTC,CASSTGLAGGLFYNEQFF
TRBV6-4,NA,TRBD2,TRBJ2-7,TGTGCCAGCAGTGGGGGGACTAGCAGCCCCTACGAGCAGTACTTC,CASSGGTSSPYEQYF
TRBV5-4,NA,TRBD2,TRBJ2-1,TGTGCCAGCAGCTTGGCTGCGCGGGGGGACAATGAGCAGTTCTTC,CASSLAARGDNEQFF
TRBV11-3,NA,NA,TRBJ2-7,TGTGCCAGCAGCTTAGATGGAGGCTACGAGCAGTACTTC,CASSLDGGYEQYF
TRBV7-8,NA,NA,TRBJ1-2,TGTGCCAGCAGCCCACAGGCTAACTATGGCTACACCTTC,CASSPQANYGYTF
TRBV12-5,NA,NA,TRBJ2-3,TGTGCTAGTGGGGGCTTGGATACGCAGTATTTT,CASGGLDTQYF
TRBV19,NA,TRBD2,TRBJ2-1,TGTGCCACCCGGCACTCCAGCGGGGGGCGCAATGAGCAGTTCTTC,CATRHSSGGRNEQFF
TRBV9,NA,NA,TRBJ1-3,TGTGCCAGCAGGAAAGCGGGCTCTGGAAACACCATATATTTT,CASRKAGSGNTIYF
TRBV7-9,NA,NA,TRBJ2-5,TGTGCCAGCAGCTTCGGACAGTTAGGAGAGACCCAGTACTTC,CASSFGQLGETQYF
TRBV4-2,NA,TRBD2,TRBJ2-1,TGTGCCAGCAGCCAAGGCCTAGCGGGGACATATGAGCAGTTCTTC,CASSQGLAGTYEQFF
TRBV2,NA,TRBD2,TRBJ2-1,TGTGCCAGCAGTGCCAGAGCGGGGGCTTACAATGAGCAGTTCTTC,CASSARAGAYNEQFF
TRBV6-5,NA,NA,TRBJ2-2,TGTGCCAGCAGGCGGAACACCGGGGAGCTGTTTTTT,CASRRNTGELFF
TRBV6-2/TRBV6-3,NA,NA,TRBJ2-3,TGTGCCAGCAGTAAGGGGGTAGATACGCAGTATTTT,CASSKGVDTQYF
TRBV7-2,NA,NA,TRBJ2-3,TGTGCCAGCAGCTTCCAATGGGGGGTAGGAGATACGCAGTATTTT,CASSFQWGVGDTQYF
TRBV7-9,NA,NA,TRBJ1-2,TGTGCCAGCAGCTTAGATCGGGGGATTGGTGGCTACACCTTC,CASSLDRGIGGYTF
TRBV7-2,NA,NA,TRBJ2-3,TGTGCTACACAGCTTGGTCGGGGGTCTGCAGATACGCAGTATTTT,CATQLGRGSADTQYF
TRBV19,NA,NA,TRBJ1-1,TGTGCCAGTATGGATTCGGGGGGAGGCGCTGAAGCTTTCTTT,CASMDSGGGAEAFF
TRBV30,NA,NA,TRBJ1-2,TGTGCCTGGAGTGTACCAGGGGCCGTTAACTATGGCTACACCTTC,CAWSVPGAVNYGYTF
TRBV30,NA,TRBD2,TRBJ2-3,TGTGCCTTTAGCGGGATAAGCACAGATACGCAGTATTTT,CAFSGISTDTQYF
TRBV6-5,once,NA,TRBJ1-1,TGTGCCAGCAGCGGGTGGGAGGGAAACACTGAAGCTTTCTTT,CASSGWEGNTEAFF
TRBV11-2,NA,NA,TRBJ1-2,TGTGCCAGCAGCGTTAATCTGATAGGGGCGGGAGGAGATTTAGGTGGCTACACCTTC,CASSVNLIGAGGDLGGYTF
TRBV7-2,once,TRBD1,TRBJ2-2,TGTGCCAGCAGCCACCGACAGGGGCGCAACACCGGGGAGCTGTTTTTT,CASSHRQGRNTGELFF
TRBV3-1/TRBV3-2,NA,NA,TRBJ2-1,TGTGCCAGCAGCTACGGGGGTTTCTCCTACAATGAGCAGTTCTTC,CASSYGGFSYNEQFF
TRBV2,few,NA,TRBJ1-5,TGTGCCAGCAGTAGGGCCCCAGGGAACAATCAGCCCCAGCATTTT,CASSRAPGNNQPQHF